These 26 T cell receptor beta chains share one sample of origin, sequenced in a study of CD8+CD57+ T cells in acquired aplastic anemia. Template material for TCR beta VDJ and CDR3 profiling consisted of genomic DNA. TCRdb used MiXCR to reprocess the reads, holding one entry per CDR3 protein. The sample comprises about 190,000 distinct CDR3 sequences, roughly half of which are singletons, and approximately 9.7% rests with the top ten. All sequencing subjects had displayed CD8+CD57+ cell expansion on flow cytometry. The sequencing sample was made of sorted CD4+, CD8+, or CD8+CD57+ T cells (not recorded which) from PBMCs. The origin of the receptors is a human donor with aplastic anemia.

The CDR3 region is CASSEHGRLQETQYF. For the CDR3, the DNA is TGCGCCAGCAGTGAGCACGGCAGACTTCAAGAGACCCAGTACTTC. The chain is built from TRBV10-1 and TRBJ2-5, with no clear D. V was clipped by 2 bases and J by 2 bases, with 12 bases between them. The CDR3 loop spans 15 amino acids. Germline V lookup: CDR1 WNHNN, CDR2 SYGVQD (reference sequence).

This clonotype was counted ten times or more. The chain links TRBV9 to TRBJ2-2; TRBD1 might be the D (6 bases). The germline V gene has CDR1 SGDLS and CDR2 YYNGEE. Trimming stripped 1 base from V and 4 bases from J, with 11 bases between. This CDR3 comprises 15 residues. The CDR3 sequence is CASSVSVGGTGELFF. CDR3 sequence (DNA): TGTGCCAGCAGCGTAAGTGTAGGGGGCACCGGGGAGCTGTTTTTT.

The chain has TRBV29-1 and TRBJ2-7; D is perhaps TRBD1 (6 bases). The CDR3 has 14 residues. Per the germline V gene, CDR1 is SQVTM and CDR2 is ANQGSEA. V lost 6 bases and J 5 bases, leaving 20 bases between the germline ends. Written as DNA, the CDR3 is TGCAGCGTACGACAGGCTCCCGAATCCCACGAGCAGTACTTC. Translation: CSVRQAPESHEQYF.

The V and J genes are TRBV25-1 and TRBJ1-3; D is undetermined. Trimming cost V 6 bases and J 0 bases, with 9 bases left between them. The V gene's germline CDR1 is MGHDK and CDR2 SYGVNS. The CDR3 covers 14 residues. The CDR3 loop is CASSGGVSGNTIYF. In DNA, the CDR3 is TGTGCCAGCAGCGGCGGCGTCTCTGGAAACACCATATATTTT.

This clonotype was counted a single time. The rearrangement joins TRBV24-1 to TRBJ1-2, with unresolved D. From germline, CDR1 is KGHDR and CDR2 SFDVKD. This CDR3 contains 14 residues. The V end was cut by 3 bases, the J end by 2 bases, with 9 bases between. In DNA, the CDR3 is TGTGCCACCAGTGATCCGGGCCACAACTATGGCTACACCTTC. Its protein is CATSDPGHNYGYTF.

The V gene is TRBV29-1, the J gene TRBJ1-2; D remains unclear. The CDR3 is 14 residues long. Trimming removed 0 bases at V and 5 bases at J, with 13 bases between. Germline CDR1 and CDR2: SQVTM and ANQGSEA. CDR3 sequence: CSVEDGTATYGYTF. The CDR3 DNA is TGCAGCGTTGAAGATGGCACAGCAACATATGGCTACACCTTC.

This clonotype was observed once. The rearrangement joins TRBV24-1 to TRBJ2-5, with D perhaps matching TRBD1 (6 bases). This CDR3 has 16 residues. Looked up from germline, CDR1 is KGHDR and CDR2 is SFDVKD. Trimming took 1 base from V and 2 from J, leaving 13 bases between them. The CDR3 region is CATSDFPRGRQETQYF. CDR3 nucleotide sequence: TGTGCCACCAGTGATTTCCCCAGGGGACGACAAGAGACCCAGTACTTC.

This clonotype was seen a single time. J is TRBJ2-7 and V is TRBV4-1; tentatively, D is TRBD1 (5 bases). V shed 0 bases and J shed 9 bases, with 15 bases lying between them. Germline V gene sequence: CDR1 MGHRA, CDR2 YSYEKL. The length of the CDR3 is 14 residues. CDR3 coding DNA: TGCGCCAGCAGCCAAGATGAATTGGGGCCCGGGCAGTACTTC. It yields the protein CASSQDELGPGQYF.

The chain combines TRBV11-1 with TRBJ1-5; 9 positions match TRBD1. CDR1 and CDR2 from the germline V gene are SGHAT and FQDESV (reference sequence). V gave up 5 bases and J gave up 3 bases; unmatched junction bases: 11. The CDR3 totals 17 residues. Here the CDR3 reads CASSRGGGQGYNQPQHF. The CDR3 DNA reads TGTGCCAGCAGCCGCGGGGGGGGACAGGGTTACAATCAGCCCCAGCATTTT.

This clonotype was observed a few times. A much more abundant neighbour one base away suggests this may be a read error. The chain uses TRBV4-1 and TRBJ2-7; D perhaps matches TRBD1 (6 bases). CDR3 length equals 13 residues. CDR1 is MGHRA, CDR2 YSYEKL, per germline. The germline V and J ends were trimmed by 2 bases and 6 bases, with 11 bases remaining between them. CDR3: CASSQTGNCEQYF. CDR3 DNA sequence: TGCGCCAGCAGCCAAACAGGGAACTGCGAGCAGTACTTC.

The chain joins TRBV29-1 to TRBJ1-2; 12 bases are shared with TRBD1. The CDR3 consists of 14 residues. The J segment lost 2 bases and the V segment lost 7 bases, leaving 5 bases of the junction unmatched. Germline assignment: CDR1 SQVTM and CDR2 ANQGSEA. The CDR3 region is CSASGQGANYGYTF. The CDR3 nucleotides are TGCAGCGCCTCGGGACAGGGGGCGAACTATGGCTACACCTTC.

There are a few counts of this clonotype. The chain couples TRBV24-1 to TRBJ1-5, with D possibly being TRBD1 (5 bases). This CDR3 contains 16 residues. V was pared by 4 bases and J by 9 bases, with 21 bases between. Germline V CDR1 and CDR2: KGHDR, SFDVKD. The CDR3 is CATSDERGDAKRPQHF. CDR3 sequence (DNA): TGTGCCACCAGTGACGAGCGAGGGGACGCAAAACGGCCCCAGCATTTT.

The chain recombines TRBV4-2 with TRBJ2-6; D is unresolved. The CDR3 consists of 17 residues. Trimming cost V 0 bases and J 0 bases, with 9 bases left between them. The germline CDR1 and CDR2 sequences are LGHNA and YNFKEQ. Written as DNA, the CDR3 is TGTGCCAGCAGCCAAGAGGGAACTAACTCTGGGGCCAACGTCCTGACTTTC. This gives the protein CASSQEGTNSGANVLTF.

J is TRBJ1-1 and V is TRBV27; tentatively, D is TRBD1 (5 bases). CDR3 size: 13 residues. CDR1 MNHEY and CDR2 SMNVEV come from the germline V gene (reference sequence). The V end lost 7 bases, the J end lost 8 bases, and 17 bases lay between the germline ends. The CDR3 region is CASKVQGQAEAFF. As DNA, the CDR3 is TGTGCCAGCAAAGTCCAGGGTCAGGCCGAAGCTTTCTTT.

This chain links TRBV10-3 with TRBJ1-2, with D maybe TRBD1 (5 bases). This CDR3 has 15 amino acids. Germline CDR1 is ENHRY and CDR2 is SYGVKD. The ends were cut back, 8 bases at V and 0 bases at J, with 16 bases in the middle. The CDR3, as DNA: TGTGCCATCGGAGGCGGGGCGTCAGCTAACTATGGCTACACCTTC. This encodes CAIGGGASANYGYTF.

The chain couples TRBV10-3 to TRBJ1-6; D gene uncertain. With 3 bases removed from V and 9 bases from J, the gap between germline ends came to 9 bases. The CDR3 extends over 13 amino acids. Germline V gene data show CDR1 as ENHRY and CDR2 as SYGVKD. As DNA, the CDR3 is TGTGCCATCAGTGACGCGCGGAGTTCACCCCTCCACTTT. It specifies CAISDARSSPLHF.

V and J are TRBV6-1 and TRBJ2-7; tentatively, D is TRBD2 (5 bases). From germline, CDR1 is MNHNS and CDR2 SASEGT. Trimming cost V 2 bases and J 0 bases, with 11 bases left between them. The CDR3 totals 15 residues. The CDR3 nucleotides read TGTGCCAGCAGTGAACACCGGGGATTCTCCTACGAGCAGTACTTC. It encodes CASSEHRGFSYEQYF.

This clonotype occurred a few times. The gene calls are TRBV10-3 and TRBJ1-6, with D uncertain. Germline V gene lookup returns CDR1 ENHRY and CDR2 SYGVKD. The CDR3 loop spans 12 amino acids. V lost 3 bases, J lost 9 bases, and 6 bases lay in between. The CDR3 here is CAISDPASPLHF. The CDR3 DNA is TGTGCCATCAGTGACCCAGCTTCACCCCTCCACTTT.

The chain carries TRBV5-1 and TRBJ2-3; TRBD1 agrees at 11 bases. The DNA matches TRBJ2-7 better at its end, which makes the J call doubtful. The CDR3 runs to 15 residues. Germline values: CDR1 SGHRS, CDR2 YFSETQ. As DNA, the CDR3 is TGCGCCAGCAGCCCGGAGCCGGGACAGGGGGGCGAGCAGTACTTC. Its translation is CASSPEPGQGGEQYF.

The table lists this clonotype with a count of one. This rearrangement joins TRBV7-3 to TRBJ2-2; 8 nucleotides match TRBD2. CDR3 length: 17 residues. The germline gives CDR1 SGHTA, CDR2 FQGTGA. V lost 2 bases and J lost 6; bases outside the gene matches: 11. The CDR3 protein is CASSLVGLGLGAGELFF. As DNA, the CDR3 is TGTGCCAGCAGCTTAGTTGGCCTGGGACTAGGGGCCGGGGAGCTGTTTTTT.

This chain uses TRBV27 with TRBJ1-1, with D uncertain. Looked up from germline, CDR1 is MNHEY and CDR2 is SMNVEV (reference sequence). The CDR3 covers 12 residues. V lost 2 bases and J 3 bases, leaving 4 bases between the germline ends. For the CDR3, the DNA is TGTGCCAGCAGTTTAAGTGACACTGAAGCTTTCTTT. Translating gives CASSLSDTEAFF.

The chain employs TRBV20-1 and TRBJ1-1; no reliable D call. V shed 1 base and J shed 4 bases, with 13 bases lying between them. The CDR3 has 14 amino acids. Germline CDR1 is DFQATT and CDR2 is SNEGSKA (reference sequence). The CDR3 reads CSARASSPFTEAFF. CDR3 nucleotides: TGCAGTGCTAGAGCCAGCAGTCCGTTCACTGAAGCTTTCTTT.

This chain links TRBV20-1 with TRBJ1-1; D possibly corresponds to TRBD1 (5 bases). Trimming took off 4 bases at V and 3 bases at J, with 9 bases between the two ends. CDR1 and CDR2 (germline): DFQATT, SNEGSKA (reference sequence). This CDR3 contains 12 residues. The CDR3 region has the DNA TGCAGTGCTAAGGCGGGGGACACTGAAGCTTTCTTT. Protein: CSAKAGDTEAFF.

This clonotype was seen more than once but under ten times. The rearrangement links TRBV5-1 to TRBJ2-7, with TRBD2 matching over 8 bases. Per the germline V gene, CDR1 is SGHRS and CDR2 is YFSETQ. The J segment lost 0 bases and the V segment lost 1 base, leaving 3 bases of the junction unmatched. The CDR3 consists of 15 residues. DNA for the CDR3: TGCGCCAGCAGCTTGACCGGGACTAGCTCCTACGAGCAGTACTTC. Residues: CASSLTGTSSYEQYF.

This clonotype was recorded many times. The V call is TRBV4-1, the J call TRBJ2-3; 7 bases are a match to TRBD2. The germline CDR1 and CDR2 sequences are MGHRA and YSYEKL. This CDR3 contains 15 residues. Unmatched junction bases numbered 5, after V lost 1 base and J lost 4 bases. The CDR3 coding sequence is TGCGCCAGCAGCCAAGGGACTAGTCACCCAGATACGCAGTATTTT. Its protein product is CASSQGTSHPDTQYF.

The chain combines TRBV7-7 with TRBJ2-3; D is unclear. Between the trimmed V and J ends, which lost 4 bases and 1 base, there was a span of 12 bases. The CDR3 consists of 15 residues. Germline V gene sequence: CDR1 SSHAT, CDR2 FNYEAQ (reference sequence). DNA of the CDR3: TGTGCCAGCAGCTCTCAGCCGTCTGGCACAGATACGCAGTATTTT. Protein sequence: CASSSQPSGTDTQYF.